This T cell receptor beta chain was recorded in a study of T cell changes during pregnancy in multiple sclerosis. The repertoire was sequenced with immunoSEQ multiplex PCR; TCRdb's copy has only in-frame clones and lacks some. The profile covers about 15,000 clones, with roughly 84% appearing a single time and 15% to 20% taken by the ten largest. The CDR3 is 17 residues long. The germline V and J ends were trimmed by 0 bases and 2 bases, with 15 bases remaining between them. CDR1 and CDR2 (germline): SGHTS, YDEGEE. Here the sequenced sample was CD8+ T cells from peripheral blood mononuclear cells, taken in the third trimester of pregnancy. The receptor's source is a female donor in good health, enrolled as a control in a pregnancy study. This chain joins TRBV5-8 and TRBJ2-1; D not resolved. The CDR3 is CASSLDSWSATYNEQFF. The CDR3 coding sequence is TGTGCCAGCAGCTTGGACTCTTGGAGTGCGACCTACAATGAGCAGTTCTTC.